This entry lists 5 T cell receptor beta chains sequenced from one sample in a study of CD4+ T cells in melanoma. Some clones are missing from TCRdb's copy, which holds only in-frame ones; the method was immunoSEQ multiplex PCR. The top ten hold less than 15% of the sample, which has some 16,000 clones, 76% seen once. Sequencing was done on a sample of cells from a culture (not recorded whether cultured in vitro). The receptors shown here come from a human donor with melanoma.

This sequence joins TRBV5-1 and TRBJ2-1; unclear D gene. Germline V gene sequence: CDR1 SGHRS, CDR2 YFSETQ. V gave up 4 bases and J gave up 5 bases, with 10 bases separating them. This CDR3 spans 13 amino acids. The CDR3 coding sequence is TGCGCCAGCAGCCTCATAGTCAACAATGAGCAGTTCTTC. Translation gives CASSLIVNNEQFF.

The chain is built from TRBV5-5 and TRBJ1-5; D is uncertain. Trimming left V 2 bases short and J 5 bases short, with 17 bases between. CDR1 is SGHKS and CDR2 is YYEKEE in the germline V gene (reference sequence). The CDR3 sequence is 16 residues long. The DNA of the CDR3 is TGTGCCAGCAGCTTTGCCCCTGCACCCTCTTATCAGCCCCAGCATTTT. It codes for CASSFAPAPSYQPQHF.

This chain joins TRBV5-1 and TRBJ2-5; either TRBD1 or TRBD2 may supply D (5 bases each). CDR3 size: 17 residues. Germline V gene data show CDR1 as SGHRS and CDR2 as YFSETQ. Deletions cut 4 bases from V and 1 base from J, with 20 bases between. The CDR3 region has the DNA TGCGCCAGCAGCGCCGGGACGGACGCCGCACTCCAAGAGACCCAGTACTTC. Its protein product is CASSAGTDAALQETQYF.

This chain uses TRBV9 with TRBJ2-2; D is possibly TRBD2 (6 bases). This CDR3 is 15 amino acids long. Germline V gene data show CDR1 as SGDLS and CDR2 as YYNGEE. Trimming left V 3 bases short and J 2 bases short, with 11 bases between. Here the CDR3 reads CASSASGVNTGELFF. The CDR3 DNA sequence: TGTGCCAGCAGCGCTTCGGGGGTCAACACCGGGGAGCTGTTTTTT.

V is TRBV14 and J is TRBJ2-3, with 7 bases aligning to TRBD1. Germline V lookup: CDR1 SGHDN, CDR2 FVKESK. This CDR3 has 15 residues. V lost 1 base to trimming and J lost 2 bases; unmatched junction nucleotides: 3. The CDR3 DNA reads as TGTGCCAGCAGCCAAGTTACAGGGGTCACAGATACGCAGTATTTT. Protein product: CASSQVTGVTDTQYF.